The clone carrying this TCR beta chain appeared a few times. Its antigen remains unidentified. Trimming cost V 3 bases and J 0 bases, with 13 bases left between them. CDR1 and CDR2 from the germline V gene are DFQATT and SNEGSKA (reference sequence). The CDR3 runs 15 residues. Study results and caveats: Tumor Tregs overlapped most with tumor, then blood, naive CD4+ cells.

Semi-nested PCR with Nested Universal Primer A followed constant-region reverse priming of full-length variable regions. TCRdb re-derived calls from the 5' RACE reads in MiXCR, one entry per CDR3 protein. Among approximately 12,000 distinct CDR3 sequences listed, about 50% were seen once. Sequenced sample: tumor-infiltrating naive CD4+ T cells sorted from the breast tumor. Subset defined: naive CD4+ T cells, CD4+CD45RA+CD25-. The chain employs TRBV20-1 and TRBJ2-3, with unresolved D. The receptor was isolated from a female donor with breast cancer. The CDR3 nucleotides read TGCAGTGCTAGCGCTACTATCGCTAGCACAGATACGCAGTATTTT. Translating it yields CSASATIASTDTQYF.